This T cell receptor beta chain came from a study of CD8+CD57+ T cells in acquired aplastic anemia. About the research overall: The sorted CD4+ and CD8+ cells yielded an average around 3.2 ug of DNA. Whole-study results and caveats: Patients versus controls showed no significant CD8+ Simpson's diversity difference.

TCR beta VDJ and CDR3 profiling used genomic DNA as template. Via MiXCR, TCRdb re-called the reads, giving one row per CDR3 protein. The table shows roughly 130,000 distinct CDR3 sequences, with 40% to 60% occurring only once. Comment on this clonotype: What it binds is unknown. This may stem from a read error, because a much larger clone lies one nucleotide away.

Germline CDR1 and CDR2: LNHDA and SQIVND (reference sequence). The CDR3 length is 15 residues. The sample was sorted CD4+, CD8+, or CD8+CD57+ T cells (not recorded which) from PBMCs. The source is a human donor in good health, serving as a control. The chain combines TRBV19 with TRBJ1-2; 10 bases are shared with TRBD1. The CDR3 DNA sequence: TGTGCCAGTAGTATTCTAACGGGACAGGGGTCTGGCCACACCTTC. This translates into CASSILTGQGSGHTF.